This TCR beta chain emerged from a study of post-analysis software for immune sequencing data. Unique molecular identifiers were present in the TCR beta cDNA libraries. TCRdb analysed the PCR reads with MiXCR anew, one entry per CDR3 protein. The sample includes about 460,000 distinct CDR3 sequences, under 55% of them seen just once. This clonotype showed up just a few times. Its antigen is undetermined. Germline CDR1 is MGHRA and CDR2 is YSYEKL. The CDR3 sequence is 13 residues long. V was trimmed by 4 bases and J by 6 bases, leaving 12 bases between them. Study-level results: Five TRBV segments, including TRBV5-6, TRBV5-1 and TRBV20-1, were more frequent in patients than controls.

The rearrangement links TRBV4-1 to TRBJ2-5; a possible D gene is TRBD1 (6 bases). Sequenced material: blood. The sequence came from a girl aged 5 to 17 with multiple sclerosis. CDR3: CASSPDRWKTQYF. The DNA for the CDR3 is TGCGCCAGCAGCCCCGACAGGTGGAAGACCCAGTACTTC.